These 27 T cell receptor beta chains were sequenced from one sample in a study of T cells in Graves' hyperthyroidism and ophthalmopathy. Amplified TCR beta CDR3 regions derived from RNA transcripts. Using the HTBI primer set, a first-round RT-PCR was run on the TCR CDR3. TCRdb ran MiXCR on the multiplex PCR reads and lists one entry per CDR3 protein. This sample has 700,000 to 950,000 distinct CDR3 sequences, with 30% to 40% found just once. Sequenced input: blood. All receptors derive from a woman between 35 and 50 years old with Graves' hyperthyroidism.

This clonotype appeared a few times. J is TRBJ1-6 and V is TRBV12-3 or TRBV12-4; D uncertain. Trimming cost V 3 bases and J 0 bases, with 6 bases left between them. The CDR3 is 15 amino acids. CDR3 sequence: CASSFSASYNSPLHF. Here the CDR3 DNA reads TGTGCCAGCAGTTTCAGCGCCTCCTATAATTCACCCCTCCACTTT.

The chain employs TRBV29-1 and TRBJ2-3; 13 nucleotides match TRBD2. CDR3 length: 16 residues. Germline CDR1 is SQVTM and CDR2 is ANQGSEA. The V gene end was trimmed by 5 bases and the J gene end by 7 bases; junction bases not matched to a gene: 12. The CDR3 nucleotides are TGCAGCGTTCTGAGGACTAGCGGGGGTTTTGGAAATACGCAGTATTTT. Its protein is CSVLRTSGGFGNTQYF.

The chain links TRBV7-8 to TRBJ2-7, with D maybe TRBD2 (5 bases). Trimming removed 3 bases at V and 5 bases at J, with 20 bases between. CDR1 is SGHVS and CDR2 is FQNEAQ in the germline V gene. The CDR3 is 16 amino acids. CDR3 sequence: CASSLGFAGPADEQYF. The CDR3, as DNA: TGTGCCAGCAGCTTGGGGTTCGCGGGCCCGGCGGACGAGCAGTACTTC.

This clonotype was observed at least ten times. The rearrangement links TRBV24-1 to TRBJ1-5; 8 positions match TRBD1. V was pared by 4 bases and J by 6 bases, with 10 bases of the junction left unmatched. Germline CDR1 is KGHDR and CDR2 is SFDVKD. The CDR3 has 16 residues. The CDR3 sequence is CATSDSGQGAGQPQHF. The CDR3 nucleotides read TGTGCCACCAGTGACTCCGGACAGGGTGCCGGTCAGCCCCAGCATTTT.

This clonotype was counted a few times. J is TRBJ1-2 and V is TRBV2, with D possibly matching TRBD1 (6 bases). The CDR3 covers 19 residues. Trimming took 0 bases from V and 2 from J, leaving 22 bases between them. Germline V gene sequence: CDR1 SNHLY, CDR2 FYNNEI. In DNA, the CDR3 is TGTGCCAGCAGTGAAGCGCGGGGGGCAAGGCAGGACGGAAACTATGGCTACACCTTC. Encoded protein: CASSEARGARQDGNYGYTF.

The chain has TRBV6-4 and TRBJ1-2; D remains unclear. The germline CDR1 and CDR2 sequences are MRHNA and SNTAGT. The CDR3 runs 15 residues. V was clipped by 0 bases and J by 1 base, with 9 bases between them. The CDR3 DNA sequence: TGTGCCAGCAGTGACTCTCCCGGAGATAACTATGGCTACACCTTC. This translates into CASSDSPGDNYGYTF.

CDR3 sequence: CASTSLGDSPLHF. DNA of the CDR3: TGTGCCAGCACGTCCCTAGGGGATTCACCCCTCCACTTT. V usage is TRBV7-6 and J usage is TRBJ1-6, with D perhaps matching TRBD1 (5 bases). This CDR3 is built from 13 residues. Germline CDR1 SGHVS, CDR2 FNYEAQ. Trimming pared 7 bases from V and 8 bases from J, leaving 12 bases between.

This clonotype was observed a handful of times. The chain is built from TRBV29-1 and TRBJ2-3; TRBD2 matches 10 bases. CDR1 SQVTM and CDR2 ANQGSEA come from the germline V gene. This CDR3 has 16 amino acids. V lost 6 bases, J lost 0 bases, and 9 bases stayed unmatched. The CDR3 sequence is CSVTALAGASTDTQYF. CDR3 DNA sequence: TGCAGCGTGACTGCCCTAGCGGGAGCTAGCACAGATACGCAGTATTTT.

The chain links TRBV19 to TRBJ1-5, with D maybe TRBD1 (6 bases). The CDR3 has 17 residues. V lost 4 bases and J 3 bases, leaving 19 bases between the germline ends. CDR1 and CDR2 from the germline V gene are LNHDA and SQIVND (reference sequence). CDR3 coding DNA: TGTGCCAGTAGTAAGGGGGGGAGAGGGATCCTCAATCAGCCCCAGCATTTT. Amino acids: CASSKGGRGILNQPQHF.

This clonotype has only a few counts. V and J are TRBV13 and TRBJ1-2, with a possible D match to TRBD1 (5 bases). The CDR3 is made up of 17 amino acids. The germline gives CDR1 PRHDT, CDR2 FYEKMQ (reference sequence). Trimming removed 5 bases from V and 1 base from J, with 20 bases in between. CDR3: CASSLRYRSKSNYGYTF. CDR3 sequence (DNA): TGTGCCAGCAGCCTACGGTACAGGAGTAAAAGTAACTATGGCTACACCTTC.

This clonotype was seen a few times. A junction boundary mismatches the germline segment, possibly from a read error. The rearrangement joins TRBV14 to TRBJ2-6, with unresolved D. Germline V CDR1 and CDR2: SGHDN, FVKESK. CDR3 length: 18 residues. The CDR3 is CASSQSLGYFKGSNVLTF. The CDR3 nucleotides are TGTGCCAGCAGCCAATCCTTAGGATACTTCAAAGGGTCCAACGTCCTGACCTTC.

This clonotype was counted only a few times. The CDR3 nucleotides read TGTGCCATCACCGCCGACTCCTCCTACGAGCAGTACTTC. Translation: CAITADSSYEQYF. The chain links TRBV10-3 to TRBJ2-7; D gene ambiguous. V shed 7 bases and J shed 0 bases, with 10 bases lying between them. The CDR3 runs 13 residues. The germline gives CDR1 ENHRY, CDR2 SYGVKD.

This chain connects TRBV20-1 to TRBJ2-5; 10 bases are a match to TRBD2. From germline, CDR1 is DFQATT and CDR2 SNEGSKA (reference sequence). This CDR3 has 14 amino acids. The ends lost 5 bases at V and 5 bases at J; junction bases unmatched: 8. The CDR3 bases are TGCAGTGCTGGAGCGGGGGGGACTTGGGAGACCCAGTACTTC. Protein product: CSAGAGGTWETQYF.

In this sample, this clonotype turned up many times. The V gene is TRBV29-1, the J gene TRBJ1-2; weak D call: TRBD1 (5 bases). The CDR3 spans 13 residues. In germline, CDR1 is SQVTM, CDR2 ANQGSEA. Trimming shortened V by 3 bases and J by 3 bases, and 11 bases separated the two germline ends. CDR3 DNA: TGCAGCGTTGACGGGGGAATGGACTATGGCTACACCTTC. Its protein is CSVDGGMDYGYTF.

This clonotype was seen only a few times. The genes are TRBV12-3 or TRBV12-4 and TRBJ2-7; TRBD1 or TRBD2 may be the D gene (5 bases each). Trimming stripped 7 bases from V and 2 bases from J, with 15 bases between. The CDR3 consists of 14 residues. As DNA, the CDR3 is TGTGCCAGCACACTGGGGGACGGCCCCTACGAGCAGTACTTC. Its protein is CASTLGDGPYEQYF.

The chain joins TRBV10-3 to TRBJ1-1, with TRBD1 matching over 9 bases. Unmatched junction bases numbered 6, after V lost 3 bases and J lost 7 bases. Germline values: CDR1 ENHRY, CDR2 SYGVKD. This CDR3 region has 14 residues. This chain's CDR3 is CAISDRRQGVEAFF. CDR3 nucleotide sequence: TGTGCCATCAGTGACCGCCGACAGGGGGTTGAAGCTTTCTTT.

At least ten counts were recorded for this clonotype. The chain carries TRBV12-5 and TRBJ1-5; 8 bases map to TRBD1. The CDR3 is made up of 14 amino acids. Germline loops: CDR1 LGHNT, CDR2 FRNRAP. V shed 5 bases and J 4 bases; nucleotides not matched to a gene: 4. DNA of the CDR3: TGTGCTAGTGGTCCGGACAGGGAAAATCAGCCCCAGCATTTT. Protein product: CASGPDRENQPQHF.

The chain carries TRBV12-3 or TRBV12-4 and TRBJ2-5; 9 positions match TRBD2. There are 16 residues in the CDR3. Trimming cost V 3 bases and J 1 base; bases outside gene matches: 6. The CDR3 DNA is TGTGCCAGCAGTTTCCAAGCGGGGGGTCTCCAAGAGACCCAGTACTTC. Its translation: CASSFQAGGLQETQYF.

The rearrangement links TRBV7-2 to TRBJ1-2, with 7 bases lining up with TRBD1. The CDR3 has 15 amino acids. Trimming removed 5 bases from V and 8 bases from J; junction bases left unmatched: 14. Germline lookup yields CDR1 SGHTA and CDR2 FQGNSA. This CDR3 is CASSQEATGARGYTF. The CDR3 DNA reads TGTGCCAGCAGCCAAGAGGCCACAGGGGCAAGGGGCTACACCTTC.

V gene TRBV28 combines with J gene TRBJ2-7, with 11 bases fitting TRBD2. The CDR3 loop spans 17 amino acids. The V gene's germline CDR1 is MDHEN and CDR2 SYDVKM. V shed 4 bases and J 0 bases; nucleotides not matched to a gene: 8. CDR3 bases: TGTGCCAGCAGTTCCCCGGGTCTAGCGGGAGGCTCCTACGAGCAGTACTTC. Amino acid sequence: CASSSPGLAGGSYEQYF.

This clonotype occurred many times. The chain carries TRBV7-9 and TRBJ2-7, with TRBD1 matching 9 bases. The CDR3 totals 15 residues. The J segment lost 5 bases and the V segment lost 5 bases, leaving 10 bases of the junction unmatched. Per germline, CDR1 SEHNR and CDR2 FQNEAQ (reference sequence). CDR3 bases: TGTGCCAGCAGCCTCGGGACAGGGAGTTACAACGAGCAGTACTTC. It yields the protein CASSLGTGSYNEQYF.

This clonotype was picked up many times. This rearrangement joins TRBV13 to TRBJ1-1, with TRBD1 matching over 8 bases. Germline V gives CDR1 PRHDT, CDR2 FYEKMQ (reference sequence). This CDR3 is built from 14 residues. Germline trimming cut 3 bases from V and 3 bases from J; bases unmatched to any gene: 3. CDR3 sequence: CASSFRTGYTEAFF. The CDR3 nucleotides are TGTGCCAGCAGCTTCCGGACAGGGTACACTGAAGCTTTCTTT.

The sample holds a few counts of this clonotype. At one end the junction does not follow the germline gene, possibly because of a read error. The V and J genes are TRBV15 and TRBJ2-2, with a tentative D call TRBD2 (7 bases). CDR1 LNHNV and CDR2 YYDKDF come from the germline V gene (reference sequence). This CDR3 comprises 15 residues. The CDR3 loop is CASSFGRGATGELFF. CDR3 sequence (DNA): TGTGCCAGCAGCTTTGGCCGGGGGGCCACCGGGGAGCTGTTTTTT.

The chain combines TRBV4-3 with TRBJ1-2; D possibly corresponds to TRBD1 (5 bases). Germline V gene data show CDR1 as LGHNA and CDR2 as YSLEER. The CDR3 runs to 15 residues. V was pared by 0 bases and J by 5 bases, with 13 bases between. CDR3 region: CASSQDAVSGYGYTF. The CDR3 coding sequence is TGCGCCAGCAGCCAAGATGCGGTCTCAGGGTATGGCTACACCTTC.

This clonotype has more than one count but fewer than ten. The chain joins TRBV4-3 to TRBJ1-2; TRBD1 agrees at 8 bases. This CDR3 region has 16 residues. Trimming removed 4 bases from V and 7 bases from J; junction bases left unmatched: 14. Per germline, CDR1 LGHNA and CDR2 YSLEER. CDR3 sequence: CASSPLDIDRGGGYTF. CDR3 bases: TGCGCCAGCAGCCCCCTAGACATTGACAGGGGAGGTGGCTACACCTTC.

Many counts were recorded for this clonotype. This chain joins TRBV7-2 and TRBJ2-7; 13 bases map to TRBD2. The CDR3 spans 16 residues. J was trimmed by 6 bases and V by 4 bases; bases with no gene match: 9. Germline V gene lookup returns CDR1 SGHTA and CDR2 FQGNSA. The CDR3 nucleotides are TGTGCCAGCAGCTCAAATCGACTAGCGGGAGGAGGCGAGCAGTACTTC. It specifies CASSSNRLAGGGEQYF.

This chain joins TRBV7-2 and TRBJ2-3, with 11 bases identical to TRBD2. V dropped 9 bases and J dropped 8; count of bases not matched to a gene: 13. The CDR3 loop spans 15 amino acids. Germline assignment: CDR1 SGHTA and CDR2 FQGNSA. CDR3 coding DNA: TGTGCCAGTCATAGCGGGGGGGCCATTACAACTACGCAGTATTTT. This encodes CASHSGGAITTTQYF.